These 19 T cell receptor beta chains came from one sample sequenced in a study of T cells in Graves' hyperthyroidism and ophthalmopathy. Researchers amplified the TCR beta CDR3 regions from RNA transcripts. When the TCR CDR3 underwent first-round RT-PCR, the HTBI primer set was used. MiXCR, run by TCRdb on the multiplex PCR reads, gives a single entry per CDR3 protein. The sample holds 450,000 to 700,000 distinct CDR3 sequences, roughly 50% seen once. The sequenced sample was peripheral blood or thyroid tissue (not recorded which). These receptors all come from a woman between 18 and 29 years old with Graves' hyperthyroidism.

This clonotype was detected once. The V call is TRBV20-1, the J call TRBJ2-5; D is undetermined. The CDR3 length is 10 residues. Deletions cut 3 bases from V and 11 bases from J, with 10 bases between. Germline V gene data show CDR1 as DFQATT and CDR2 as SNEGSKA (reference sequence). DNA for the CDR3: TGCAGTGCTAGCGGCAATGAGCAGTACTTC. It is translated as CSASGNEQYF.

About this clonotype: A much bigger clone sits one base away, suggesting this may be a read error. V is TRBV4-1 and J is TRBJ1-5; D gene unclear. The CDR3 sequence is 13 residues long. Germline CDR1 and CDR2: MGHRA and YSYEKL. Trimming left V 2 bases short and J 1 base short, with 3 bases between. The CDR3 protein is CASSQWSNQPQHF. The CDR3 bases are TGCGCCAGCAGCCAATGGAGCAATCAGCCCCAGCATTTT.

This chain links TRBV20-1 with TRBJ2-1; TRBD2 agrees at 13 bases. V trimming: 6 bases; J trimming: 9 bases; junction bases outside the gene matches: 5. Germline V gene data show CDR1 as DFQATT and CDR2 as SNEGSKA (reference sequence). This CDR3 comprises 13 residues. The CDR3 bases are TGCAGTGCATGGACTAGCGGGAGTGTTGAGCAGTTCTTC. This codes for CSAWTSGSVEQFF.

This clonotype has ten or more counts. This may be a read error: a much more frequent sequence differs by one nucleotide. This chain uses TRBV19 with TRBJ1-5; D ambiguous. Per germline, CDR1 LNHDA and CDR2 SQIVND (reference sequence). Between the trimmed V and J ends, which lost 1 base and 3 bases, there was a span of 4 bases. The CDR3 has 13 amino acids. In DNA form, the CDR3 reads TGTGCCAGTAGTATAGGGCCCAATCAGCCCCAGCATTTT. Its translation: CASSIGPNQPQHF.

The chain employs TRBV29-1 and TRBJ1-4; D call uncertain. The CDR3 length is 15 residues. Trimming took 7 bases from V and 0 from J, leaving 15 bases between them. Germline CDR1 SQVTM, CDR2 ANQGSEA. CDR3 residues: CSASSASATNEKLFF. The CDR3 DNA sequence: TGCAGCGCCAGCAGTGCCAGTGCAACTAATGAAAAACTGTTTTTT.

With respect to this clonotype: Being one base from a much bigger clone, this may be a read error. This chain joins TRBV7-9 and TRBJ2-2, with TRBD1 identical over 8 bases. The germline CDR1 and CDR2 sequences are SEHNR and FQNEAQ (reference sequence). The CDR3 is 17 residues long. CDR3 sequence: CASSYPTGAENTGELLF. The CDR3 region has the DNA TGTGCCAGCAGTTACCCGACAGGGGCTGAAAACACCGGGGAGCTGCTTTTT.

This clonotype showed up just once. The CDR3 DNA reads as TGTGCCAGCAGCTTAGCAGGGAACTATGGGGCCAACGTCCTGACTTTC. It codes for CASSLAGNYGANVLTF. The chain employs TRBV7-2 and TRBJ2-6; D remains ambiguous. This CDR3 contains 16 residues. Germline values: CDR1 SGHTA, CDR2 FQGNSA. Deletions cut 0 bases from V and 3 bases from J, with 9 bases between.

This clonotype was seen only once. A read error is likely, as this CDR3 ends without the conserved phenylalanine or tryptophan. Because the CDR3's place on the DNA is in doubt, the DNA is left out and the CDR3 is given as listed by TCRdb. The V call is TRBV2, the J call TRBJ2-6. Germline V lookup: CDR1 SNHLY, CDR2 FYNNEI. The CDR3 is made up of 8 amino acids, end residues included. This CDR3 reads CAGSPWTS.

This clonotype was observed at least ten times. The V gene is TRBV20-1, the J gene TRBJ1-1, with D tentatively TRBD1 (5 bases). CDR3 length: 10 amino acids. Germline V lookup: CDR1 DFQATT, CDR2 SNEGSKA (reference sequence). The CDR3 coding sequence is TGCAGCGCTGGGGGCACTGAAGCTTTCTTT. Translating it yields CSAGGTEAFF.

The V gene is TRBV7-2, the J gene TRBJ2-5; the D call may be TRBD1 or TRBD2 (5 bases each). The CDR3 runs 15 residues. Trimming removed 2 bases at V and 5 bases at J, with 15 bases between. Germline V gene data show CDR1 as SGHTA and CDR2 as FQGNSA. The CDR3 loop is CASSLSGDLLETQYF. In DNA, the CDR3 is TGTGCCAGCAGCTTATCTGGGGACCTTCTGGAGACCCAGTACTTC.

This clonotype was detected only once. CDR3 amino acids: CASSGVVQGRLVEQFF. The CDR3 bases are TGTGCCAGCAGCGGAGTGGTACAGGGAAGGTTGGTTGAACAGTTCTTC. The genes are TRBV12-3 or TRBV12-4 and TRBJ2-1, with a possible D match to TRBD1 (6 bases). V was shortened by 6 bases and J by 13 bases, with 28 bases between the two germline ends. CDR3 length: 16 residues.

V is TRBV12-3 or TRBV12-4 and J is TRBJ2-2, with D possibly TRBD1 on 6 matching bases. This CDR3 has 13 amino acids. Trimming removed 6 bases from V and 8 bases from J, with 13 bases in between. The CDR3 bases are TGTGCCAGCAGCTGGACAGCCTCGGGGGAGCTGTTTTTT. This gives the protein CASSWTASGELFF.

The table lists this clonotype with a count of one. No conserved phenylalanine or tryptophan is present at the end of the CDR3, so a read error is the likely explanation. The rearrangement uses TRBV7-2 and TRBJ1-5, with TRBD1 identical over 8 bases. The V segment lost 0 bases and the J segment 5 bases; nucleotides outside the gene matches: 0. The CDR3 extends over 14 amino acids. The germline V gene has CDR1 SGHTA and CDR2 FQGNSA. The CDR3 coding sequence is TGTGCCAGCAGCTTAGCGGGACAGGATCAGCCCCAGCATCTT. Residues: CASSLAGQDQPQHL.

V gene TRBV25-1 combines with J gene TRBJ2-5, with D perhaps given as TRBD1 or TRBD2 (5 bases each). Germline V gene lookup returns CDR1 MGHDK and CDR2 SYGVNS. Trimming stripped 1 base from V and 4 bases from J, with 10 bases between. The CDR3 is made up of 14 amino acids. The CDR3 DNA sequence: TGTGCCAGCAGTGAATTCGGGGCGGGAGAGACCCAGTACTTC. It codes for CASSEFGAGETQYF.

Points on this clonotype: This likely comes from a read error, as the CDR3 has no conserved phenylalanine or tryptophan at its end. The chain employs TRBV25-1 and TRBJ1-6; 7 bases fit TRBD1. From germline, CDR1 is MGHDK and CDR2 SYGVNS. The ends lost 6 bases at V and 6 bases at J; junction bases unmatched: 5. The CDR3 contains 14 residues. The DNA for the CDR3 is TGTGCCAGCAGCTTGGGACAGATTAATTCACCCCTCCACTCT. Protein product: CASSLGQINSPLHS.

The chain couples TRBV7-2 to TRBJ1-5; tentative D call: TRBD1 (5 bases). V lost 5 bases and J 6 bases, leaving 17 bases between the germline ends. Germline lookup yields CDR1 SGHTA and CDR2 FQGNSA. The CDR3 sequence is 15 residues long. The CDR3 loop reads CASSTREGTRQPQHF. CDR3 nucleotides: TGTGCCAGCAGCACCAGGGAGGGTACACGTCAGCCCCAGCATTTT.

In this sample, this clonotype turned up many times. The CDR3 bases are TGTGCCACCAGCAGGGACCGGACAGGGCTCGTAAAACTGTTTTTT. As protein: CATSRDRTGLVKLFF. The chain couples TRBV15 to TRBJ1-4, with 8 bases identical to TRBD1. The CDR3 consists of 15 residues. Trimming removed 3 bases from V and 10 bases from J; junction bases left unmatched: 10. Looked up from germline, CDR1 is LNHNV and CDR2 is YYDKDF (reference sequence).

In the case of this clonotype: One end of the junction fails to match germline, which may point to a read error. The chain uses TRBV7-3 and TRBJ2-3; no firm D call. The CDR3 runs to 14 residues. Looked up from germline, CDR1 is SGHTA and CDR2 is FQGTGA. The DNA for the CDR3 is TGTGCCAGCAGCCCTCGGCCGGGCACAGTTACGCAGTATTTT. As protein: CASSPRPGTVTQYF.

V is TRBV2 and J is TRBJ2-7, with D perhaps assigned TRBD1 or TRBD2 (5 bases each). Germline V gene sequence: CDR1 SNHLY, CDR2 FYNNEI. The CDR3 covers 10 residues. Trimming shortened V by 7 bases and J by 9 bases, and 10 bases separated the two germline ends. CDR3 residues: CASKRDGQYF. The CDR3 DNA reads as TGTGCCAGCAAGAGGGACGGGCAGTACTTC.